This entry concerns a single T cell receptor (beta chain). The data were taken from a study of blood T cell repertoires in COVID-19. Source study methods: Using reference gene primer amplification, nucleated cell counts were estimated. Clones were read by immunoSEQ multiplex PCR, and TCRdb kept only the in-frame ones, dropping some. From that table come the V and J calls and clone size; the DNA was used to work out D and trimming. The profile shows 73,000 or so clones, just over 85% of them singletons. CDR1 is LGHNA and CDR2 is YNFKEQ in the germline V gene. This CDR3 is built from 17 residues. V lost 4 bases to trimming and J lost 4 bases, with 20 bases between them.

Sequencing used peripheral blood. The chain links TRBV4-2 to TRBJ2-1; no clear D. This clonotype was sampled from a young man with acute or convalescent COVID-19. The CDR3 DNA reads TGTGCCAGCAGCCCGGCAGGCCCCCACTTCCCATACAATGAGCAGTTCTTC. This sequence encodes CASSPAGPHFPYNEQFF.